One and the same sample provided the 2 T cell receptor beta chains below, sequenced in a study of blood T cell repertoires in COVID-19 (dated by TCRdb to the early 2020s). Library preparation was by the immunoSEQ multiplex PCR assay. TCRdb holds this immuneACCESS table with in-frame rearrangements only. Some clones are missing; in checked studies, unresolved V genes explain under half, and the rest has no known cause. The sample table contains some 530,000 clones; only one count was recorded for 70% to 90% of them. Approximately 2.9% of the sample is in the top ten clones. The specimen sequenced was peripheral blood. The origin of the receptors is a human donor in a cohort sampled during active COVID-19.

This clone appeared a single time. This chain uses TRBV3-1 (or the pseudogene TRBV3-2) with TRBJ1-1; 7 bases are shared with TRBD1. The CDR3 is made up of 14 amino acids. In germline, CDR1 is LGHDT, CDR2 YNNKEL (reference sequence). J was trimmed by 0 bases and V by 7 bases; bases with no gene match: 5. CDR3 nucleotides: TGTGCCAGCACGTCACAGGGGTTGAACACTGAAGCTTTCTTT. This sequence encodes CASTSQGLNTEAFF.

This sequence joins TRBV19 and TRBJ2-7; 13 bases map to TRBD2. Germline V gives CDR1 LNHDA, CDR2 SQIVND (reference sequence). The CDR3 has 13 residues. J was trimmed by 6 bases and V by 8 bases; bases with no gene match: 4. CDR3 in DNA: TGTGCCAGTGGACTAGCGGGAGCCGGCGAGCAGTACTTC. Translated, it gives CASGLAGAGEQYF.